A single T cell receptor (beta chain) is shown here with its context. Its antigen remains unidentified. Per germline, CDR1 DFQATT and CDR2 SNEGSKA (reference sequence). The V end lost 4 bases, the J end lost 6 bases, and 13 bases lay between the germline ends. This CDR3 has 13 amino acids. Total RNA was extracted at no less than 5.5 micrograms per sample. The authors ran a second PCR of 7 to 11 cycles using a sample-barcoded 5' primer and a J-beta primer mix. Every single cDNA molecule received a tag from a template-switch adaptor with 12 random nucleotides. TCRdb ran MiXCR on the 5' RACE reads and lists one entry per CDR3 protein. Found here are about 1 million distinct CDR3 sequences, more than 35% of them singletons; the top ten hold 15% to 20%. This specimen belongs to a study of blood T cells in healthy people across ages. Notes on the study in general: The study regarded diversity estimates from one million T cells as underestimates.

The chain couples TRBV20-1 to TRBJ2-1; no reliable D call. This clonotype originated in a woman aged 55-70 years in good health. Sequenced material: blood. CDR3 DNA: TGCAGTGCTAATTCCCCCTCTAGCAATGAGCAGTTCTTC. Its protein is CSANSPSSNEQFF.